These 21 T cell receptor beta chains were all obtained from the same sample, sequenced in a study of blood T cells in healthy people across ages. Alongside a J-beta primer mix, a sample-barcoded 5' primer served in a second PCR lasting about 7 to 12 cycles. TCRdb itself ran the 5' RACE reads through MiXCR, one entry per CDR3 protein. The profile shows almost 550,000 distinct CDR3 sequences, approximately 25% of them singletons. These data also featured in a second study, about T cells of mothers and their children.

What was sequenced was blood. Receptor source: a boy aged 5 to 17 in good health.

This clonotype was seen a handful of times. The chain uses TRBV10-3 and TRBJ2-7, with D hard to call. The CDR3 runs to 13 residues. Deletions cut 0 bases from V and 9 bases from J, with 12 bases between. In germline, CDR1 is ENHRY, CDR2 SYGVKD. Here the CDR3 DNA reads TGTGCCATCAGTGAGTCGGTACTCCTCGGGCAGTACTTC. Residues: CAISESVLLGQYF.

The chain couples TRBV7-2 to TRBJ1-5; tentative D call: TRBD1 (5 bases). The CDR3 extends over 15 amino acids. CDR1 is SGHTA, CDR2 FQGNSA, per germline. V lost 7 bases to trimming and J lost 0 bases, with 13 bases between them. This CDR3 reads CASTRGGASNQPQHF. DNA for the CDR3: TGTGCCAGCACCCGAGGTGGGGCTAGCAATCAGCCCCAGCATTTT.

This clonotype was observed a handful of times. CDR3 residues: CSGQSTGLANYNEQFF. DNA for the CDR3: TGCAGTGGACAGTCGACGGGGTTAGCCAATTACAATGAGCAGTTCTTC. This chain links TRBV20-1 with TRBJ2-1, with D perhaps assigned TRBD1 or TRBD2 (5 bases each). CDR3 length: 16 amino acids. Germline-derived CDR1 and CDR2 are DFQATT and SNEGSKA (reference sequence). V was clipped by 7 bases and J by 4 bases, with 23 bases between them.

The chain carries TRBV4-3 and TRBJ2-3; 11 bases match TRBD2. From germline, CDR1 is LGHNA and CDR2 YSLEER. V shed 3 bases and J 6 bases; nucleotides not matched to a gene: 8. This CDR3 is 16 amino acids long. The chain's CDR3 is CASSQRVTSGVDTQYF. CDR3 in DNA: TGCGCCAGCAGCCAGAGGGTGACTAGCGGGGTGGATACGCAGTATTTT.

The chain combines TRBV10-3 with TRBJ2-5; tentatively, D is TRBD2 (5 bases). The V gene lost 0 bases and the J gene lost 5 bases, with 10 bases spanning the gap. The CDR3 spans 14 residues. Germline CDR1 reads ENHRY; CDR2 reads SYGVKD. In DNA form, the CDR3 reads TGTGCCATCAGTGAGTCCGGCCGAGGGGAGACCCAGTACTTC. It translates to CAISESGRGETQYF.

The chain links TRBV4-2 to TRBJ2-7; D assignment may be TRBD1 or TRBD2 (6 bases each). Trimming pared 0 bases from V and 0 bases from J, leaving 12 bases between. This CDR3 region has 16 residues. CDR1 and CDR2 (germline): LGHNA, YNFKEQ. The chain's CDR3 is CASSQDAQGLSYEQYF. For the CDR3, the DNA is TGTGCCAGCAGCCAAGACGCACAGGGACTCTCCTACGAGCAGTACTTC.

This clonotype came up a few times. This chain links TRBV4-3 with TRBJ2-5; the D gene is possibly TRBD1 (5 bases). The J call may be in error: the DNA end matches TRBJ2-1 better. Germline V gene lookup returns CDR1 LGHNA and CDR2 YSLEER. CDR3 length: 15 residues. CDR3 sequence: CASSQGTAGHNEQFF. The CDR3, as DNA: TGCGCCAGCAGCCAAGGTACTGCAGGGCACAATGAGCAGTTCTTC.

The V call is TRBV9, the J call TRBJ2-5, with 8 bases aligning to TRBD2. The end of the DNA is better explained by TRBJ2-1, so the J call may be wrong. The CDR3 covers 16 residues. Germline V gene sequence: CDR1 SGDLS, CDR2 YYNGEE. CDR3 nucleotide sequence: TGTGCCAGCAGCGTCCGGGGGGGACTAGGTTACAATGAGCAGTTCTTC. It encodes CASSVRGGLGYNEQFF.

This CDR3 is CASSPQSYEQYF. The CDR3 DNA reads TGTGCCAGCAGCCCTCAGTCCTACGAGCAGTACTTC. The rearrangement joins TRBV6-5 to TRBJ2-5; unclear D gene. Matching the DNA end better, TRBJ2-7 makes the J call doubtful. The CDR3 sequence is 12 residues long. The germline V gene has CDR1 MNHEY and CDR2 SVGAGI.

In this sample, this clonotype turned up many times. This rearrangement joins TRBV5-1 to TRBJ2-2; 9 bases agree with TRBD1. Germline values: CDR1 SGHRS, CDR2 YFSETQ. The CDR3 is made up of 16 amino acids. V trimming: 4 bases; J trimming: 1 base; junction bases outside the gene matches: 5. CDR3 DNA sequence: TGCGCCAGCAGCAGTCCGGGACAGGGGAACACCGGGGAGCTGTTTTTT. Amino acid sequence: CASSSPGQGNTGELFF. Supplemented by reference TRBV5-1 and TRBJ2-2, the full variable domain reads KAGVTQTPRYLIKTRGQQVTLSCSPISGHRSVSWYQQTPGQGLQFLFEYFSETQRNKGNFPGRFSGRQFSNSRSEMNVSTLELGDSALYLCASSSPGQGNTGELFFGEGSRLTVL.

The chain is built from TRBV5-6 and TRBJ1-2; D unclear. The CDR3 extends over 14 amino acids. Germline CDR1 reads SGHDT; CDR2 reads YYEEEE. V lost 4 bases and J lost 4, with 14 bases in between. The CDR3 sequence is CASSKRTEPYGYTF. As DNA, the CDR3 is TGTGCCAGCAGCAAGAGGACGGAACCCTATGGCTACACCTTC.

This clonotype was detected only a few times. The genes are TRBV20-1 and TRBJ2-7, with 9 bases aligning to TRBD1. The V gene's germline CDR1 is DFQATT and CDR2 SNEGSKA (reference sequence). The junction had 8 bases not matched to a gene; V was cut back by 3 bases and J by 2 bases. The CDR3 covers 15 residues. This CDR3 reads CSASDRTGVAYEQYF. The DNA of the CDR3 is TGCAGTGCTAGCGATCGGACAGGGGTGGCCTACGAGCAGTACTTC.

This clonotype was observed at least ten times. The chain is built from TRBV4-1 and TRBJ1-2, with D unclear. This CDR3 is 14 amino acids long. Trimming cost V 0 bases and J 4 bases, with 9 bases left between them. The germline V gene encodes CDR1 MGHRA and CDR2 YSYEKL. The CDR3: CASSQDQRGYGYTF. CDR3 bases: TGCGCCAGCAGCCAAGATCAGCGGGGCTATGGCTACACCTTC.

The genes are TRBV5-1 and TRBJ2-5, with 9 bases lining up with TRBD1. The end of the DNA aligns better with TRBJ2-7, so the J call may be wrong. CDR1 is SGHRS and CDR2 is YFSETQ in the germline V gene. This CDR3 region has 15 residues. CDR3 coding DNA: TGCGCCAGCAGCTCCCCGAACAGGGGGCCCTACGAGCAGTACTTC. It codes for CASSSPNRGPYEQYF.

This clonotype came up a few times. The J gene is TRBJ2-5, the V gene TRBV7-2, with 13 bases fitting TRBD2. The J call may not be correct, given that the DNA end is closer to TRBJ2-7. Per germline, CDR1 SGHTA and CDR2 FQGNSA. CDR3 length equals 17 residues. CDR3 sequence reads: CASSLSGTSGISYEQYF. The CDR3 bases are TGTGCCAGCAGTCTCAGCGGGACTAGCGGGATAAGCTACGAGCAGTACTTC.

The chain links TRBV28 to TRBJ1-6; D possibly corresponds to TRBD1 (6 bases). Between the trimmed V and J ends, which lost 2 bases and 14 bases, there was a span of 13 bases. CDR3 length equals 13 residues. Germline lookup yields CDR1 MDHEN and CDR2 SYDVKM. The CDR3 is CASSLEDSWALHF. CDR3 bases: TGTGCCAGCAGTTTAGAGGACAGTTGGGCCCTCCACTTT. The complete variable domain, with remaining parts taken from reference TRBV28 and TRBJ1-6, reads DVKVTQSSRYLVKRTGEKVFLECVQDMDHENMFWYRQDPGLGLRLIYFSYDVKMKEKGDIPEGYSVSREKKERFSLILESASTNQTSMYLCASSLEDSWALHFGNGTRLTVT.

Many counts were recorded for this clonotype. Here the CDR3 reads CATSRDGYYNEQFF. The CDR3 bases are TGTGCCACCAGCAGAGATGGGTACTACAATGAGCAGTTCTTC. The chain links TRBV15 to TRBJ2-1; no reliable D call. The CDR3 is 14 amino acids. The germline V and J ends were trimmed by 0 bases and 3 bases, with 6 bases remaining between them. In germline, CDR1 is LNHNV, CDR2 YYDKDF (reference sequence).

Details on this clonotype: This may come from a read error, since a much larger clone is one base off. The gene calls are TRBV28 and TRBJ1-4; D is unresolved. This CDR3 has 11 amino acids. Germline CDR1 reads MDHEN; CDR2 reads SYDVKM. In DNA form, the CDR3 reads TGTGCCAGCAGTTTTAGTGAAAAACTGCTTTTT. Amino acids: CASSFSEKLLF.

In its sample, this clonotype was seen a few times. This sequence joins TRBV28 and TRBJ2-5; TRBD1 matches 11 bases. The CDR3 length is 16 residues. Unmatched junction bases numbered 5, after V lost 3 bases and J lost 2 bases. Germline CDR1 reads MDHEN; CDR2 reads SYDVKM. The DNA for the CDR3 is TGTGCCAGCAGTTTGGGCGGGACAGGGGGTCAAGAGACCCAGTACTTC. It encodes CASSLGGTGGQETQYF. The whole variable domain, filled in from reference TRBV28 and TRBJ2-5, reads DVKVTQSSRYLVKRTGEKVFLECVQDMDHENMFWYRQDPGLGLRLIYFSYDVKMKEKGDIPEGYSVSREKKERFSLILESASTNQTSMYLCASSLGGTGGQETQYFGPGTRLLVL.

J is TRBJ2-1 and V is TRBV20-1, with D unresolved. V gave up 3 bases and J gave up 0 bases, with 9 bases separating them. The CDR3 runs 14 residues. The V gene's germline CDR1 is DFQATT and CDR2 SNEGSKA (reference sequence). The CDR3 DNA sequence: TGCAGTGCTAGTTCCGGGTACTCCTACAATGAGCAGTTCTTC. Amino acid sequence: CSASSGYSYNEQFF.

This clonotype has more than one count but fewer than ten. For the CDR3, the DNA is TGTGCCAGCAGTTACTCGACCCCTGGGGCCAACGTCCTGACTTTC. Translation gives CASSYSTPGANVLTF. V and J are TRBV6-2 or TRBV6-3 and TRBJ2-6; no clear D. The CDR3 loop spans 15 amino acids. Germline CDR1 and CDR2: MNHEY and SVGEGT. Trimming pared 0 bases from V and 2 bases from J, leaving 5 bases between.